What follows are 17 T cell receptor beta chains derived from one specimen sequenced in a study of T cells in Graves' hyperthyroidism and ophthalmopathy. It was RNA transcripts that yielded the amplified TCR beta CDR3 regions. First-round RT-PCR with HTBI primers amplified the TCR CDR3 region. TCRdb independently ran MiXCR on the multiplex PCR reads; one entry per CDR3 protein. This sample carries approximately 510,000 distinct CDR3 sequences, less than 25% of them seen once, and the ten largest clones take around 27%. Specimen: blood. The receptor source for this set is a man aged 18 to 30 with Graves' hyperthyroidism.

This clonotype was counted at least ten times. CDR3 amino acids: CASSPQAYEQYF. DNA of the CDR3: TGTGCCAGCAGCCCGCAGGCCTACGAGCAGTACTTC. The chain combines TRBV7-9 with TRBJ2-7; D is undetermined. Germline CDR1 is SEHNR and CDR2 is FQNEAQ (reference sequence). Trimming pared 5 bases from V and 2 bases from J, leaving 7 bases between. The CDR3 is made up of 12 amino acids. The full variable domain, completed using reference TRBV7-9 and TRBJ2-7, is DTGVSQNPRHKITKRGQNVTFRCDPISEHNRLYWYRQTLGQGPEFLTYFQNEAQLEKSRLLSDRFSAERPKGSFSTLEIQRTEQGDSAMYLCASSPQAYEQYFGPGTRLTVT.

This clonotype came up a few times. This rearrangement joins TRBV3-1 to TRBJ1-5; D is undetermined. Trimming left V 1 base short and J 4 bases short, with 8 bases between. Germline-derived CDR1 and CDR2 are LGHDT and YNNKEL (reference sequence). The CDR3 has 14 residues. CDR3 protein: CASSQAPGNQPQHF. CDR3 coding DNA: TGTGCCAGCAGCCAAGCCCCGGGGAATCAGCCCCAGCATTTT. The entire variable domain, with the rest obtained from reference TRBV3-1 and TRBJ1-5, is as follows: DTAVSQTPKYLVTQMGNDKSIKCEQNLGHDTMYWYKQDSKKFLKIMFSYNNKELIINETVPNRFSPKSPDKAHLNLHINSLELGDSAVYFCASSQAPGNQPQHFGDGTRLSIL.

This clonotype has just one count. This chain connects TRBV28 to TRBJ1-1, with D perhaps matching TRBD1 (5 bases). V was pared by 1 base and J by 4 bases, with 13 bases between. Germline V gene lookup returns CDR1 MDHEN and CDR2 SYDVKM. There are 15 residues in the CDR3. CDR3 amino acids: CASSLSLTGGTEAFF. The CDR3 DNA sequence: TGTGCCAGCAGTTTATCCCTCACGGGGGGCACTGAAGCTTTCTTT.

This clonotype has ten or more counts. This chain uses TRBV12-3 or TRBV12-4 with TRBJ2-2, with a tentative D call TRBD1 (6 bases). This CDR3 contains 15 residues. V lost 5 bases and J lost 5, with 15 bases in between. The CDR3, as DNA: TGTGCCAGCAGTCTAGACAGGATGGGGACCGGGGAGCTGTTTTTT. Translation: CASSLDRMGTGELFF.

Comments on this clonotype: One end of the junction is discordant with germline, which a read error may explain. V gene TRBV10-3 combines with J gene TRBJ1-3; 11 positions match TRBD1. Germline V gene data show CDR1 as ENHRY and CDR2 as SYGVKD. CDR3 length: 16 amino acids. CDR3 residues: CAISDPDRGQGNTIHF. The CDR3 nucleotides read TGTGCCATCAGTGACCCGGACAGGGGGCAAGGAAACACCATACATTTT.

This clonotype appeared many times. The rearrangement links TRBV28 to TRBJ1-5; D might be TRBD1 (5 bases). The germline V gene encodes CDR1 MDHEN and CDR2 SYDVKM. V lost 7 bases to trimming and J lost 6 bases, with 13 bases between them. This CDR3 comprises 13 residues. The CDR3 nucleotides are TGTGCCAGCATTTCTCGGGGACGTCAGCCCCAGCATTTT. This gives the protein CASISRGRQPQHF.

This clonotype occurred once. This sequence joins TRBV27 and TRBJ2-7; TRBD2 matches 10 bases. The CDR3 is made up of 15 amino acids. Germline V gives CDR1 MNHEY, CDR2 SMNVEV (reference sequence). Trimming cost V 3 bases and J 3 bases; bases outside gene matches: 5. The CDR3 DNA sequence: TGTGCCAGCAGTTTGGACGGACTAGCGGACTACGAGCAGTACTTC. This encodes CASSLDGLADYEQYF.

This clonotype came up many times. The chain is built from TRBV7-8 and TRBJ2-7; D is perhaps TRBD1 or TRBD2 (5 bases each). Deletions cut 5 bases from V and 2 bases from J, with 13 bases between. Germline V gene sequence: CDR1 SGHVS, CDR2 FQNEAQ. The CDR3 extends over 14 amino acids. This chain's CDR3 is CASSKSGTPYEQYF. In DNA, the CDR3 is TGTGCCAGCAGCAAATCCGGGACCCCCTACGAGCAGTACTTC.

This clonotype has only a few counts. This sequence joins TRBV3-1 and TRBJ1-6; TRBD1 is a possible D gene (5 bases). Trimming took off 0 bases at V and 12 bases at J, with 21 bases between the two ends. In germline, CDR1 is LGHDT, CDR2 YNNKEL (reference sequence). This CDR3 spans 17 amino acids. The CDR3 loop reads CASSQDLDSDHDGPLHF. CDR3 sequence (DNA): TGTGCCAGCAGCCAAGACCTAGACAGCGATCATGATGGACCCCTCCACTTT.

This clonotype was counted at least ten times. This sequence joins TRBV19 and TRBJ1-5; TRBD1 might be the D (5 bases). This CDR3 spans 17 amino acids. Germline V lookup: CDR1 LNHDA, CDR2 SQIVND (reference sequence). V dropped 1 base and J dropped 4 bases, with 17 bases sitting between them. In nucleotides, the CDR3 is TGTGCCAGTAGTATAGGCCTGACAGCTCCTGGTAATCAGCCCCAGCATTTT. It specifies CASSIGLTAPGNQPQHF.

In this sample, this clonotype turned up a few times. This chain links TRBV6-1 with TRBJ1-2, with 10 bases fitting TRBD1. The CDR3 has 14 residues. CDR1 MNHNS and CDR2 SASEGT come from the germline V gene. Trimming cost V 8 bases and J 8 bases; bases outside gene matches: 11. The CDR3, as DNA: TGTGCCAGCGGAAAACTGGGACAGGGGATCGGCTACACCTTC. Its protein is CASGKLGQGIGYTF.

This chain joins TRBV6-1 and TRBJ2-7; 7 nucleotides align to TRBD2. This CDR3 is 14 amino acids long. The V and J ends lost 4 bases and 4 bases, in that order; junction bases with no gene match: 7. CDR1 and CDR2 (germline): MNHNS, SASEGT. The CDR3 loop is CASSATTSDYEQYF. For the CDR3, the DNA is TGTGCCAGCAGTGCCACCACTAGCGATTACGAGCAGTACTTC.

This clonotype occurred many times. This rearrangement joins TRBV6-1 to TRBJ1-1; D call uncertain. The V and J ends lost 2 bases and 0 bases respectively, with 7 bases between them. The CDR3 covers 14 residues. Germline assignment: CDR1 MNHNS and CDR2 SASEGT. CDR3 in amino acids: CASSEPGMNTEAFF. The CDR3, as DNA: TGTGCCAGCAGTGAACCGGGAATGAACACTGAAGCTTTCTTT.

Only a few counts were recorded for this clonotype. V gene TRBV19 combines with J gene TRBJ1-1; D is undetermined. The germline V gene encodes CDR1 LNHDA and CDR2 SQIVND (reference sequence). V lost 0 bases to trimming and J lost 10 bases, with 15 bases between them. This CDR3 region has 14 residues. CDR3 residues: CASSIDRYPNPAFF. CDR3 nucleotide sequence: TGTGCCAGTAGTATAGATCGGTACCCCAACCCAGCTTTCTTT.

The chain joins TRBV11-2 to TRBJ2-2, with D perhaps matching TRBD1 or TRBD2 (5 bases each). CDR1 and CDR2 (germline): SGHAT, FQNNGV. CDR3 size: 14 residues. Deletions cut 5 bases from V and 6 bases from J, with 13 bases between. This CDR3 is CASSPEPGPGELFF. Here the CDR3 DNA reads TGTGCCAGCAGCCCCGAGCCGGGACCCGGGGAGCTGTTTTTT.

The chain couples TRBV20-1 to TRBJ2-5; D may match TRBD1 or TRBD2 (5 bases each). CDR3 length equals 15 residues. Germline assignment: CDR1 DFQATT and CDR2 SNEGSKA (reference sequence). Trimming took off 6 bases at V and 1 base at J, with 18 bases between the two ends. CDR3 loop: CSASRGRVSQETQYF. The CDR3 DNA reads as TGCAGTGCCTCGAGGGGAAGGGTGAGCCAAGAGACCCAGTACTTC.

The sample holds many counts of this clonotype. This chain joins TRBV28 and TRBJ1-5; 9 nucleotides align to TRBD1. Germline V lookup: CDR1 MDHEN, CDR2 SYDVKM. The length of the CDR3 is 16 residues. With 3 bases clipped from V and 7 bases from J, the junction kept 10 bases outside the gene matches. The CDR3 loop reads CASSLRGQGWSQPQHF. The CDR3 DNA reads TGTGCCAGCAGTTTGAGGGGACAGGGATGGAGCCAGCCCCAGCATTTT.